Each of the 22 T cell receptor beta chains below was sequenced from the same sample in a study of cytomegalovirus exposure and HLA in healthy donors. The study ran its PCR with 60 Vbeta and 13 Jbeta primers. TCRdb's copy holds only in-frame clones and misses some; the assay was immunoSEQ multiplex PCR. The sample yields about 170,000 clones, around 80% seen once. The source material was PBMCs. These TCRs come from a young man in good health and CMV-seropositive.

The chain recombines TRBV7-2 with TRBJ1-1; D is perhaps TRBD1 (5 bases). This CDR3 is built from 15 residues. Trimming took off 1 base at V and 1 base at J, with 10 bases between the two ends. Germline CDR1 is SGHTA and CDR2 is FQGNSA. The CDR3 here is CASSLGSGGNTEAFF. In DNA, the CDR3 is TGTGCCAGCAGCTTAGGGTCCGGGGGGAACACTGAAGCTTTCTTT.

A single count supports this clone. The V call is TRBV29-1, the J call TRBJ1-1, with 11 bases fitting TRBD1. The V and J ends lost 4 bases and 1 base, in that order; junction bases with no gene match: 5. The CDR3 extends over 15 amino acids. Germline V gene data show CDR1 as SQVTM and CDR2 as ANQGSEA. The CDR3 sequence is CSVGGDRGENTEAFF. The CDR3, as DNA: TGCAGCGTTGGGGGGGACAGGGGGGAGAACACTGAAGCTTTCTTT.

This clone showed up just once. This chain uses TRBV13 with TRBJ2-6, with TRBD1 identical over 8 bases. The CDR3 length is 15 residues. The germline V gene encodes CDR1 PRHDT and CDR2 FYEKMQ (reference sequence). V was pared by 6 bases and J by 1 base, with 2 bases of the junction left unmatched. The DNA of the CDR3 is TGTGCCAGCAGACACAGGGGGTCTGGGGCCAACGTCCTGACTTTC. This sequence encodes CASRHRGSGANVLTF.

J is TRBJ1-5 and V is TRBV7-2, with D unresolved. The CDR3 is 14 amino acids. Per germline, CDR1 SGHTA and CDR2 FQGNSA. V was cut by 1 base and J by 2 bases, with 6 bases left in between. The CDR3 DNA follows: TGTGCCAGCAGCTTAGTGAGTGGCAATCAGCCCCAGCATTTT. The encoded protein is CASSLVSGNQPQHF.

The chain is built from TRBV28 and TRBJ2-1; the match to TRBD2 covers 12 bases. In germline, CDR1 is MDHEN, CDR2 SYDVKM. The CDR3 is made up of 16 amino acids. V lost 3 bases and J lost 9; bases outside the gene matches: 9. The CDR3 protein is CASSFDWLAGGGEQFF. In DNA, the CDR3 is TGTGCCAGCAGTTTTGATTGGCTAGCGGGAGGGGGTGAGCAGTTCTTC.

The chain recombines TRBV11-2 with TRBJ1-4, with D tentatively TRBD1 (6 bases). Trimming cost V 1 base and J 7 bases, with 10 bases left between them. The length of the CDR3 is 14 residues. The germline V gene has CDR1 SGHAT and CDR2 FQNNGV. The CDR3 nucleotides are TGTGCCAGCAGCTTAGCAGGGGTGGTTGAAAAACTGTTTTTT. This codes for CASSLAGVVEKLFF.

V gene TRBV18 combines with J gene TRBJ1-6; 9 bases agree with TRBD1. V shed 3 bases and J 7 bases; nucleotides not matched to a gene: 4. Germline V lookup: CDR1 KGHSH, CDR2 LQKENI. The CDR3 has 15 residues. The CDR3 loop is CASSPRTGVNSPLHF. The CDR3, as DNA: TGTGCCAGCTCACCGCGGACAGGGGTAAATTCACCCCTCCACTTT.

A word on this clone: The sample holds other DNA sequences that translate to the same CDR3. This chain connects TRBV6-5 to TRBJ2-7; D uncertain. In germline, CDR1 is MNHEY, CDR2 SVGAGI. V was pared by 5 bases and J by 6 bases, with 11 bases between. CDR3 length equals 12 residues. CDR3 bases: TGTGCCAGCAGTCGGCGGAGAGGCGAGCAGTACTTC. Translated: CASSRRRGEQYF.

J is TRBJ2-7 and V is TRBV29-1; D possibly corresponds to TRBD2 (6 bases). Trimming removed 6 bases at V and 3 bases at J, with 18 bases between. The CDR3 is 14 amino acids. The V gene's germline CDR1 is SQVTM and CDR2 ANQGSEA. CDR3: CSVNLGEGGYEQYF. The DNA for the CDR3 is TGCAGCGTGAATTTGGGAGAGGGAGGCTACGAGCAGTACTTC.

In its sample, this clone was seen once. The chain uses TRBV7-9 and TRBJ1-2; D is uncertain. Trimming removed 7 bases at V and 7 bases at J, with 28 bases between. Germline-derived CDR1 and CDR2 are SEHNR and FQNEAQ (reference sequence). The CDR3 sequence is 17 residues long. This CDR3 is CASTPYTLRGMGAGYTF. The CDR3, as DNA: TGTGCCAGCACCCCTTACACCCTTCGGGGTATGGGAGCTGGCTACACCTTC.

This clone turned up a few times. The chain joins TRBV6-1 to TRBJ2-2; TRBD2 aligns across 10 bases. The CDR3 length is 14 residues. V lost 5 bases to trimming and J lost 7 bases; unmatched junction nucleotides: 4. Germline V gene lookup returns CDR1 MNHNS and CDR2 SASEGT. CDR3: CASSQRGGNGELFF. The CDR3 DNA reads TGTGCCAGCAGTCAGCGGGGGGGCAACGGGGAGCTGTTTTTT.

The chain combines TRBV11-3 with TRBJ2-5, with 7 bases aligning to TRBD1. From germline, CDR1 is SGHNT and CDR2 YENEEA. This CDR3 has 17 residues. Unmatched junction bases numbered 16, after V lost 5 bases and J lost 4 bases. CDR3 nucleotide sequence: TGTGCCAGCAGCGCCTGGGGTAATAGGGACAGTCGAGAGACCCAGTACTTC. This translates into CASSAWGNRDSRETQYF.

This sequence joins TRBV6-6 and TRBJ2-3, with TRBD2 matching over 7 bases. Germline loops: CDR1 MNHNY, CDR2 SVGAGI (reference sequence). Losses at the gene ends were 2 bases for V and 3 bases for J; bases not matched to a gene: 5. This CDR3 has 15 residues. CDR3 bases: TGTGCCAGCAGTTACGCGGGAGACAATACAGATACGCAGTATTTT. Translated, it gives CASSYAGDNTDTQYF.

The chain uses TRBV6-5 and TRBJ2-1; weak D call: TRBD1 (6 bases). V lost 7 bases to trimming and J lost 5 bases, with 15 bases between them. This CDR3 comprises 14 residues. CDR1 and CDR2 (germline): MNHEY, SVGAGI. The CDR3 DNA reads as TGTGCCAGCAATTCCGGGACAATAAACAATGAGCAGTTCTTC. Translated, it gives CASNSGTINNEQFF.

This sequence joins TRBV10-1 and TRBJ1-5; D call uncertain. Germline V lookup: CDR1 WNHNN, CDR2 SYGVQD (reference sequence). Trimming shortened V by 0 bases and J by 2 bases, and 20 bases separated the two germline ends. The CDR3 runs 19 residues. CDR3 sequence reads: CASSESNAGDPPRNQPQHF. The CDR3 DNA reads TGCGCCAGCAGTGAGTCGAATGCAGGCGATCCCCCCCGCAATCAGCCCCAGCATTTT.

This chain joins TRBV28 and TRBJ2-7; tentatively, D is TRBD1 (6 bases). The ends were cut back, 5 bases at V and 1 base at J, with 24 bases in the middle. The CDR3 is 18 residues long. CDR1 and CDR2 (germline): MDHEN, SYDVKM. Written as DNA, the CDR3 is TGTGCCAGCAGTCCACTCGACGTGGGGGCGGGTAGGTCCTACGAGCAGTACTTC. Protein sequence: CASSPLDVGAGRSYEQYF.

V usage is TRBV4-1 and J usage is TRBJ2-5; D is unclear. Germline V gene sequence: CDR1 MGHRA, CDR2 YSYEKL. V gave up 1 base and J gave up 5 bases, with 11 bases separating them. CDR3 size: 14 residues. CDR3 amino acids: CASSQVGNAETQYF. Here the CDR3 DNA reads TGCGCCAGCAGCCAAGTGGGCAATGCGGAGACCCAGTACTTC.

The chain joins TRBV6-1 to TRBJ2-7; TRBD2 matches 10 bases. V gave up 6 bases and J gave up 2 bases; unmatched junction bases: 4. This CDR3 has 14 amino acids. The germline CDR1 and CDR2 sequences are MNHNS and SASEGT. The CDR3 DNA follows: TGTGCCAGCAGAACTAGCGGGGTAGCCTACGAGCAGTACTTC. Its protein product is CASRTSGVAYEQYF.

This clone was picked up a small number of times. The genes are TRBV5-1 and TRBJ2-2, with 9 bases lining up with TRBD1. Unmatched junction bases numbered 12, after V lost 5 bases and J lost 7 bases. Per germline, CDR1 SGHRS and CDR2 YFSETQ. This CDR3 spans 16 amino acids. The CDR3 DNA follows: TGCGCCAGCAGTCCTCCGGGACAGGGATTCGTCGGGGAGCTGTTTTTT. Encoded protein: CASSPPGQGFVGELFF.

The J gene is TRBJ1-1, the V gene TRBV19; D is possibly TRBD1 (5 bases). The CDR3 has 14 residues. V was shortened by 7 bases and J by 0 bases, with 12 bases between the two germline ends. Germline CDR1 reads LNHDA; CDR2 reads SQIVND (reference sequence). As DNA, the CDR3 is TGTGCCAGTACTCGGGGGATTATGAACACTGAAGCTTTCTTT. This gives the protein CASTRGIMNTEAFF.

This chain links TRBV23-1 with TRBJ2-7; D is possibly TRBD2 (5 bases). TRBV23-1 is given ORF status, its function remaining uncertain. CDR3 size: 14 residues. The V end was cut by 6 bases, the J end by 3 bases, with 15 bases between. The CDR3 reads CASSQTVGIYEQYF. The CDR3 DNA reads as TGCGCCAGCAGCCAAACAGTCGGGATCTACGAGCAGTACTTC.

The chain combines TRBV4-1 with TRBJ1-6; TRBD1 matches 7 bases. The ends lost 3 bases at V and 6 bases at J; junction bases unmatched: 5. Germline V lookup: CDR1 MGHRA, CDR2 YSYEKL. This CDR3 is built from 15 residues. CDR3 coding DNA: TGCGCCAGCAGCCAGTTGACAGGGTTTAATTCACCCCTCCACTTT. Amino acids: CASSQLTGFNSPLHF.